This is a list of T cell receptor beta chains from one sample in a study of vaccination effects on CD4 cells after COVID-19. Sequenced by immunoSEQ multiplex PCR; TCRdb stores in-frame clones only, minus some. The table includes over 80,000 clones, about three quarters detected once. The antigens these receptors bind are not known. The starting material was CD4+ T cells from PBMCs cultured with HCoV-OC43 spike peptides, obtained after COVID-19 vaccination. The receptors originated from a human donor who received a COVID-19 vaccine. Each CDR3 is given with its conserved first and last residue. The D gene is left open where the match is weak. Clone size appears in some rows only: once, few, many, or a class for an expanded clone.

-	TRBV9	TRBJ1-2	once	TGTGCCAGCAGCGTAGAGGCAGGGACTAACTATGGCTACACCTTC	CASSVEAGTNYGYTF
TRBD2	TRBV7-9	TRBJ2-3	once	TGTGCCAGCAGCCCGACTCGCGGGGGGGCCTCAGATACGCAGTATTTT	CASSPTRGGASDTQYF
TRBD1	TRBV2	TRBJ2-2	-	TGTGCCAGCAGTTGGGACAGGAACACCGGGGAGCTGTTTTTT	CASSWDRNTGELFF
-	TRBV18	TRBJ1-1	-	TGTGCCAGCTCACCACTGGTAGGAACTGAAGCTTTCTTT	CASSPLVGTEAFF
-	TRBV4-1	TRBJ2-1	once	TGCGCCAGCAGCCAAGACGCGGGATTTAACTCCAATGAGCAGTTCTTC	CASSQDAGFNSNEQFF
TRBD1	TRBV5-1	TRBJ1-6	few	TGCGCCAGCAGCAACCGGGACAGTAGCTCCTATAATTCACCCCTCCACTTT	CASSNRDSSSYNSPLHF
-	TRBV6-6	TRBJ1-4	-	TGTGCCAGCAGTTACTCGCCGAGAACTAATGAAAAACTGTTTTTT	CASSYSPRTNEKLFF
-	TRBV7-9	TRBJ1-2	few	TGTGCCAGCAGCTCGAGAAGGGGCTACACCTTC	CASSSRRGYTF
-	TRBV19	TRBJ2-5	-	TGTGCCAGTAGTGTCACCAGGGCGCGGGAGACCCAGTACTTC	CASSVTRARETQYF
-	TRBV6-4	TRBJ2-4	-	TGTGCCAGCAGAATGGGGCCCGGCGAGGGCATTCAGTACTTC	CASRMGPGEGIQYF
TRBD1	TRBV2	TRBJ1-2	few	TGTGCCAGCAGCCGACCCGGGGGACAGGGAGCCTATGGCTACACCTTC	CASSRPGGQGAYGYTF
-	TRBV10-3	TRBJ1-1	-	TGTGCCACCTCGGTGGAGAGGGACGCTTTCTTT	CATSVERDAFF
TRBD1	TRBV6-2/TRBV6-3	TRBJ1-1	-	TGTGCCAGCAGTAGATCCTACAAGGGACAGCTTAATGCTGAAGCTTTCTTT	CASSRSYKGQLNAEAFF
-	TRBV15	TRBJ2-5	-	TGTGCCACCAGCAGGGACCCTAGCGCCCAAGAGACCCAGTACTTC	CATSRDPSAQETQYF
TRBD1	TRBV5-6	TRBJ2-5	-	TGTGCCAGCAGCCGGGACAGGGCCTCTGGGACCCAGTACTTC	CASSRDRASGTQYF
-	TRBV2	TRBJ2-1	-	TGTGCCAGCAGTGGGGAAAGGACTAACTACAATGAGCAGTTCTTC	CASSGERTNYNEQFF
TRBD2	TRBV4-1	TRBJ2-3	-	TGCGCCAGCAGCCCTCTAGCGGGGGGTTTCTCAGATACGCAGTATTTT	CASSPLAGGFSDTQYF
-	TRBV7-2	TRBJ2-5	-	TGTGCCAGCAGCTTAACCCGGGAGACCCAGTACTTC	CASSLTRETQYF
-	TRBV5-1	TRBJ1-1	-	TGCGCCAGCAGCTTGGACACGAACACTGAAGCTTTCTTT	CASSLDTNTEAFF
-	TRBV6-5	TRBJ2-3	-	TGTGCCAGCAGTTACTCCAGGCAGGGCACAGATACGCAGTATTTT	CASSYSRQGTDTQYF
-	TRBV5-1	TRBJ2-3	-	TGCGCCAGCAGCTTGGGGGCAGGCCTAGCGAGAAAAAACACAGATACGCAGTATTTT	CASSLGAGLARKNTDTQYF
-	TRBV6-5	TRBJ2-5	-	TGTGCCAGCAGTTACTCTTGGGGGCGCCTCGGGGAGACCCAGTACTTC	CASSYSWGRLGETQYF
TRBD2	TRBV5-1	TRBJ2-3	once	TGCGCCAGCAGCCCGGGACTAGCGGGGGACCCTAGCACAGATACGCAGTATTTT	CASSPGLAGDPSTDTQYF
-	TRBV4-1	TRBJ1-1	-	TGCGCCAGCAGCCAAGACAATGTAGAGAGTGCTTTCTTT	CASSQDNVESAFF
-	TRBV12-5	TRBJ2-2	-	TGTGCTAGTGGTCTCACTACTGGGGGTGCCGGGGAGCTGTTTTTT	CASGLTTGGAGELFF
-	TRBV7-2	TRBJ1-2	few	TGTGCCAGCAGCTTAGGCGGGGGGGCTAGAGGCTACACCTTC	CASSLGGGARGYTF
-	TRBV11-3	TRBJ1-1	-	TGTGCCAGCAGCTTAGTTTACAGGTCTGAAGCTTTCTTT	CASSLVYRSEAFF
-	TRBV2	TRBJ1-1	-	TGTGCCAGCAGTGAAGGAAGTTTGAACACTGAAGCTTTCTTT	CASSEGSLNTEAFF
-	TRBV28	TRBJ1-5	-	TGTGCCAGCAGTTCCCTATATAGCAATCAGCCCCAGCATTTT	CASSSLYSNQPQHF
-	TRBV2	TRBJ2-5	-	TGTGCCAGCAGTCCGGTGTGGAACCAAGAGACCCAGTACTTC	CASSPVWNQETQYF
-	TRBV12-3/TRBV12-4	TRBJ2-2	-	TGTGCCAGCAGGAGCGGATACGGGGAGCTGTTTTTT	CASRSGYGELFF
-	TRBV5-1	TRBJ1-2	-	TGCGCCAGCAGCTTGGCTTCTGGGGTCGGCTATGGCTACACCTTC	CASSLASGVGYGYTF